These 8 T cell receptor beta chains came from one sample sequenced in a study of shared clonotypes between healthy human individuals. The assay was immunoSEQ multiplex PCR, and TCRdb's table has in-frame clones only and misses some. The sample holds roughly 1.5 million clones, 98% seen once. The sequenced sample was naive CD4+ T cells sorted from blood. Noted subset: CD45RA+ positively selected. The receptors were gathered from a man under 40 in good health.

The CDR3, as DNA: TGTGCCAGCAGAGCACAGGGGGCCTACAATGAGCAGTTCTTC. Residues: CASRAQGAYNEQFF. The chain is built from TRBV7-9 and TRBJ2-1; 8 bases map to TRBD1. The CDR3 is made up of 14 amino acids. Germline V gene lookup returns CDR1 SEHNR and CDR2 FQNEAQ (reference sequence). Trimming cost V 6 bases and J 2 bases; bases outside gene matches: 3.

The genes are TRBV29-1 and TRBJ1-1; D gene unclear. The V and J ends lost 4 bases and 0 bases respectively, with 9 bases between them. The V gene's germline CDR1 is SQVTM and CDR2 ANQGSEA. The CDR3 loop spans 13 amino acids. In DNA form, the CDR3 reads TGCAGCGTTGCAAGTAAAATGAACACTGAAGCTTTCTTT. Protein sequence: CSVASKMNTEAFF.

This clone was seen only once. This chain uses TRBV5-4 with TRBJ2-7; D is unclear. Trimming left V 0 bases short and J 2 bases short, with 9 bases between. The CDR3 sequence is 14 residues long. Germline CDR1 SGHNT, CDR2 YYREEE (reference sequence). DNA for the CDR3: TGTGCCAGCAGCTTGGACATAACCACCTACGAGCAGTACTTC. This gives the protein CASSLDITTYEQYF.

The CDR3 protein is CATIHGLLSSYEQYF. DNA of the CDR3: TGCGCCACCATCCACGGACTACTGAGCTCCTACGAGCAGTACTTC. The rearrangement links TRBV5-1 to TRBJ2-7; D is perhaps TRBD2 (6 bases). CDR1 is SGHRS, CDR2 YFSETQ, per germline. This CDR3 is built from 15 residues. V was trimmed by 9 bases and J by 0 bases, leaving 19 bases between them.

The CDR3 DNA follows: TGCGCCAGCAGCTTGGGGGGACTAGCGGGAGAATCGGTCTACGAGCAGTACTTC. Its translation is CASSLGGLAGESVYEQYF. The chain employs TRBV5-1 and TRBJ2-7; 14 positions match TRBD2. From germline, CDR1 is SGHRS and CDR2 YFSETQ. V trimming: 0 bases; J trimming: 3 bases; junction bases outside the gene matches: 8. The CDR3 runs to 18 residues.

This chain joins TRBV9 and TRBJ2-5; possible D gene TRBD1, 6 bases. The V and J ends lost 7 bases and 1 base respectively, with 20 bases between them. The CDR3 runs 16 residues. Germline lookup yields CDR1 SGDLS and CDR2 YYNGEE. Written as DNA, the CDR3 is TGTGCCAGCGCTACAGGGTTTGGGGGTGGCCAAGAGACCCAGTACTTC. Translated, it gives CASATGFGGGQETQYF.

The chain links TRBV10-3 to TRBJ2-7, with D perhaps TRBD1 or TRBD2 (7 bases each). Trimming removed 2 bases at V and 7 bases at J, with 21 bases between. CDR1 and CDR2 (germline): ENHRY, SYGVKD. The CDR3 consists of 16 residues. The CDR3 DNA sequence: TGTGCCATCAGTGAGACCTTTAGCTGGCAGGGGGGGGAGCAGTACTTC. This translates into CAISETFSWQGGEQYF.

The chain joins TRBV5-6 to TRBJ2-1; either TRBD1 or TRBD2 may fit D (5 bases each). Germline lookup yields CDR1 SGHDT and CDR2 YYEEEE. V lost 1 base and J lost 5, with 19 bases in between. The CDR3 has 17 amino acids. The CDR3 nucleotides are TGTGCCAGCAGCTTGAGGCTGAGGGGCCGTGGAAACAATGAGCAGTTCTTC. Translation: CASSLRLRGRGNNEQFF.